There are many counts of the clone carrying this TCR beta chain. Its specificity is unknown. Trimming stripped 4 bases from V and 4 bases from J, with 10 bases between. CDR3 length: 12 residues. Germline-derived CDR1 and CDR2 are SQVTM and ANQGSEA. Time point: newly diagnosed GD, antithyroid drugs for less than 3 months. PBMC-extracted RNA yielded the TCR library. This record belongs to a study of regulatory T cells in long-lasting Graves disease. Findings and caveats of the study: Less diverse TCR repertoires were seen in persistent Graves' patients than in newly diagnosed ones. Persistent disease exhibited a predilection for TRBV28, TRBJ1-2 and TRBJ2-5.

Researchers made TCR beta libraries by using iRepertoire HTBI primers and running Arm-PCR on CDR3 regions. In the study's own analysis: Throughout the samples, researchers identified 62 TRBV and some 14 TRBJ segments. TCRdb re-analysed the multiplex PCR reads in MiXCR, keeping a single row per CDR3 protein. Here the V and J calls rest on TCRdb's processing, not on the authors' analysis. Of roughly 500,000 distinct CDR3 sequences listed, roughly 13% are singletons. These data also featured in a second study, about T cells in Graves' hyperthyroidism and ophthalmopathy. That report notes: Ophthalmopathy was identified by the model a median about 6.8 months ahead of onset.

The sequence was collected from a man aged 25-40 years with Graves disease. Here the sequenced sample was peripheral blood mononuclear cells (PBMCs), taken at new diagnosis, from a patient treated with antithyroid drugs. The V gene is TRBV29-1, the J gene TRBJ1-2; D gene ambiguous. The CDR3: CSVARGSYGYTF. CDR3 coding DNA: TGCAGCGTTGCCCGAGGAAGCTATGGCTACACCTTC.